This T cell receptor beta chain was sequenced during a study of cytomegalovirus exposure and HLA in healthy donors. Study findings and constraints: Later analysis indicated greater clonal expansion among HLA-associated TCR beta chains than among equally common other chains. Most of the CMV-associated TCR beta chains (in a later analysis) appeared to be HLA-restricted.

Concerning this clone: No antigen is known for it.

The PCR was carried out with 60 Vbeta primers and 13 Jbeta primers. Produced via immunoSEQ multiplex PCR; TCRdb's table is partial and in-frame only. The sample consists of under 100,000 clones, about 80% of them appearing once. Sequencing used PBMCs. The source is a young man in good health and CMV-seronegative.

The CDR3 coding sequence is TGTGCCAGCTCACCATTGGTGACTAATAAAGAGACCCAGTACTTC. It yields the protein CASSPLVTNKETQYF. The J gene is TRBJ2-5, the V gene TRBV18; TRBD2 is a possible D gene (5 bases). This CDR3 is 15 amino acids long. Trimming cost V 2 bases and J 3 bases, with 13 bases left between them. Germline V lookup: CDR1 KGHSH, CDR2 LQKENI. The complete variable domain, with remaining parts taken from reference TRBV18 and TRBJ2-5, reads NAGVMQNPRHLVRRRGQEARLRCSPMKGHSHVYWYRQLPEEGLKFMVYLQKENIIDESGMPKERFSAEFPKEGPSILRIQQVVRGDSAAYFCASSPLVTNKETQYFGPGTRLLVL.